These 19 T cell receptor beta chains were all obtained from the same sample, sequenced in a study of T cells expressing NK-cell markers. Reprocessing the 5' RACE reads, TCRdb reports a single entry for every CDR3 protein and omits DNA. The table gives about 140,000 distinct CDR3 sequences; the top ten clones make up 9.5% to 15% of it. Source material: blood T cells: a sorted CD56 or NKG2C T cell subset, CD4+ or CD8+ T cells, or bulk PBMC T cells (not recorded which). The receptor source for this set is a man aged 18-30 years in good health.

V gene TRBV4-1 combines with J gene TRBJ2-3; TCRdb's D call, TRBD1, is unchecked because there is no DNA. Germline-derived CDR1 and CDR2 are MGHRA and YSYEKL. CDR3 length: 18 residues. CDR3 protein: CASSQKIGGAVSTDTQYF.

V gene TRBV12-3 or TRBV12-4 combines with J gene TRBJ2-2; lacking DNA, the TRBD1 call made by TCRdb goes unchecked. CDR3 length equals 18 residues. CDR3 sequence: CASSLTPGTASNTGELFF.

This chain links TRBV12-3 or TRBV12-4 with TRBJ2-3; without DNA, the TCRdb call of TRBD1 cannot be checked. CDR3 length: 18 residues. The CDR3 protein is CASSPPGTGGDGTDTQYF.

The V call is TRBV6-1, the J call TRBJ2-2; the D gene TCRdb calls, TRBD1, cannot be checked with no DNA. The V gene's germline CDR1 is MNHNS and CDR2 SASEGT. The CDR3 loop spans 14 amino acids. The CDR3 here is CASRPSGNAGELFF.

The gene calls are TRBV7-9 and TRBJ2-1. Germline values: CDR1 SEHNR, CDR2 FQNEAQ (reference sequence). The length of the CDR3 is 11 residues. The CDR3 loop is CASSPSDEQFF.

The J gene is TRBJ2-4, the V gene TRBV5-6; TCRdb lists TRBD2, though no DNA is available to test this call. The V gene's germline CDR1 is SGHDT and CDR2 YYEEEE. The CDR3 extends over 21 amino acids. The chain's CDR3 is CASSLGGYLAGGPQAKNIQYF. The full variable domain, with the rest looked up from reference TRBV5-6 and TRBJ2-4, is DAGVTQSPTHLIKTRGQQVTLRCSPKSGHDTVSWYQQALGQGPQFIFQYYEEEERQRGNFPDRFSGHQFPNYSSELNVNALLLGDSALYLCASSLGGYLAGGPQAKNIQYFGAGTRLSVL.

The V gene is TRBV3-1, the J gene TRBJ2-5. The CDR3 is 13 amino acids. Germline-derived CDR1 and CDR2 are LGHDT and YNNKEL (reference sequence). CDR3 in amino acids: CASSQGQQETQYF.

The V gene is TRBV20-1, the J gene TRBJ2-3; checking the TCRdb D call of TRBD2 is not possible without DNA. This CDR3 contains 14 residues. Germline V lookup: CDR1 DFQATT, CDR2 SNEGSKA (reference sequence). The CDR3 sequence: CSARQLAGEDTQYF.

V usage is TRBV7-9 and J usage is TRBJ2-7; TCRdb reports TRBD2, a call that lacks DNA to check it against. Germline CDR1 is SEHNR and CDR2 is FQNEAQ (reference sequence). The CDR3 covers 16 residues. The CDR3 sequence is CASSPQSGLVVIEQYF.

The V call is TRBV7-8, the J call TRBJ1-3; TCRdb picks TRBD1, but there is no DNA to check that call. The CDR3 sequence is 14 residues long. Germline CDR1 SGHVS, CDR2 FQNEAQ. This chain's CDR3 is CASSLGRVGNTIYF.

The V call is TRBV9, the J call TRBJ1-5. CDR1 is SGDLS and CDR2 is YYNGEE in the germline V gene. This CDR3 is 15 amino acids long. The CDR3 loop is CASSVGFEGYQPQHF. Variable domain in full (rest from reference TRBV9 and TRBJ1-5): DSGVTQTPKHLITATGQRVTLRCSPRSGDLSVYWYQQSLDQGLQFLIQYYNGEERAKGNILERFSAQQFPDLHSELNLSSLELGDSALYFCASSVGFEGYQPQHFGDGTRLSIL.

V is TRBV5-4 and J is TRBJ2-7. This CDR3 spans 12 amino acids. CDR1 and CDR2 (germline): SGHNT, YYREEE (reference sequence). CDR3 loop: CASSLGRVEQYF.

V gene TRBV19 combines with J gene TRBJ2-1; TCRdb indicates TRBD1, and absent DNA this call remains unverified. The length of the CDR3 is 14 residues. Germline assignment: CDR1 LNHDA and CDR2 SQIVND (reference sequence). This chain's CDR3 is CASCPLESYNEQFF.

This chain links TRBV5-1 with TRBJ2-3; the D call from TCRdb, TRBD1, cannot be confirmed without DNA. Germline V gene data show CDR1 as SGHRS and CDR2 as YFSETQ. The CDR3 spans 18 residues. The chain's CDR3 is CASSPQWTVLSSTDTQYF. Full variable domain (outside the CDR3, taken from reference TRBV5-1 and TRBJ2-3): KAGVTQTPRYLIKTRGQQVTLSCSPISGHRSVSWYQQTPGQGLQFLFEYFSETQRNKGNFPGRFSGRQFSNSRSEMNVSTLELGDSALYLCASSPQWTVLSSTDTQYFGPGTRLTVL.

This chain connects TRBV10-2 to TRBJ2-5; without DNA, the TCRdb call of TRBD2 cannot be checked. Germline V CDR1 and CDR2: WSHSY, SAAADI. The CDR3 contains 15 residues. Here the CDR3 reads CASSELREGRETQYF.

This chain joins TRBV19 and TRBJ2-1; the TRBD1 assignment by TCRdb is unverifiable without DNA. CDR1 is LNHDA, CDR2 SQIVND, per germline (reference sequence). This CDR3 comprises 14 residues. CDR3 in amino acids: CASSLQGVYNEQFF.

The V call is TRBV7-8, the J call TRBJ2-5. The CDR3 covers 15 residues. Germline lookup yields CDR1 SGHVS and CDR2 FQNEAQ. CDR3 loop: CASSLRARDQETQYF.

This rearrangement joins TRBV2 to TRBJ2-1; TCRdb's assignment of TRBD1 cannot be checked, as there is no DNA. The CDR3 is 13 residues long. Germline V lookup: CDR1 SNHLY, CDR2 FYNNEI. The CDR3 spells CASSQGQGYEQFF.

This rearrangement joins TRBV4-3 to TRBJ2-7; TCRdb names TRBD1, which stays unverified in the absence of DNA. The CDR3 covers 17 residues. Per the germline V gene, CDR1 is LGHNA and CDR2 is YSLEER. The CDR3 loop reads CASSQDPSQRAVHEQYF.